This TCR beta chain was sequenced in a study of technical replicates of blood from a few donors. TCRdb's copy holds only in-frame clones and misses some; the assay was immunoSEQ multiplex PCR. In the table there are more than 90,000 clones, approximately 96% of which are singletons. The germline CDR1 and CDR2 sequences are LNHNV and YYDKDF (reference sequence). This CDR3 has 16 amino acids. V was pared by 1 base and J by 6 bases, with 17 bases between. The sample comprised T cells isolated from PBMCs. This sequence was found in a human donor in good health. V usage is TRBV15 and J usage is TRBJ2-3, with D possibly matching TRBD2 (7 bases). CDR3: CATSRGTAGSMDTQYF. The CDR3 DNA is TGTGCCACCAGCAGAGGGACAGCGGGGTCCATGGATACGCAGTATTTT.